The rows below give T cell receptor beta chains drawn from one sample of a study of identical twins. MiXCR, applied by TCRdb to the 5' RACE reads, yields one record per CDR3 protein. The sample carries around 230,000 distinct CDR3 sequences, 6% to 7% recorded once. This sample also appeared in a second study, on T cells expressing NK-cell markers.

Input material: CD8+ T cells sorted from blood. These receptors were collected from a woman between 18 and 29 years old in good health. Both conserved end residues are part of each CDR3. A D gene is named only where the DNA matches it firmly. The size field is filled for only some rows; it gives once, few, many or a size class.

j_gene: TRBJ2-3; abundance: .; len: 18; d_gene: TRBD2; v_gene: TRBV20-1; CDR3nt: TGCAGTGCTCCCGTCGTGAGCGGGGGGCCGTCCTTCACAGATACGCAGTATTTT; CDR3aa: CSAPVVSGGPSFTDTQYF
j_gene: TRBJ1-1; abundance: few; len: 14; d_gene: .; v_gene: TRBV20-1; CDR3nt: TGCAGTGCTAGATATGCAGAGGGTAACACTGAAGCTTTCTTT; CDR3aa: CSARYAEGNTEAFF
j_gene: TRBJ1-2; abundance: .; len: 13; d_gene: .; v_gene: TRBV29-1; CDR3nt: TGCAGCGTGAGGGAAGGGAGGGACTATGGCTACACCTTC; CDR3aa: CSVREGRDYGYTF
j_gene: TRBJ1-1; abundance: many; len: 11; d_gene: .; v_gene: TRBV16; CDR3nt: TGTGCCAGCACCACAGGACCTGAAGCTTTCTTT; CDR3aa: CASTTGPEAFF
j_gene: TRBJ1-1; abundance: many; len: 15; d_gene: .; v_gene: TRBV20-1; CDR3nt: TGCAGTGCCACCGACAAGGCGTCTCTGAACACTGAAGCTTTCTTT; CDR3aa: CSATDKASLNTEAFF
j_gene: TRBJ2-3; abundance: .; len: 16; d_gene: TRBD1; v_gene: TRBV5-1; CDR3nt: TGCGCCAGCAGGGCCCAAAAGGGACAGGGCACAGATACGCAGTATTTT; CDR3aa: CASRAQKGQGTDTQYF
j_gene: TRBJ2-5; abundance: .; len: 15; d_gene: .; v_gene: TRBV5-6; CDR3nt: TGTGCCAGCAGCTTGGAGGGGGACGGCCAAGAGACCCAGTACTTC; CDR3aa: CASSLEGDGQETQYF
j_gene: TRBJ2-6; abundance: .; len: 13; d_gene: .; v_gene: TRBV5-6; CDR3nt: TGTGCCAGCAGCTTGGGGCGCAGTCACGTCCTGACTTTC; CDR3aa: CASSLGRSHVLTF
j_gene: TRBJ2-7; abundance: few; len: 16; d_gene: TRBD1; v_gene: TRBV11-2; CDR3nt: TGTGCCAGCAGCCCTCAAATGGGACAGTTCCTTGGAAAGCAGTACTTC; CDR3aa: CASSPQMGQFLGKQYF
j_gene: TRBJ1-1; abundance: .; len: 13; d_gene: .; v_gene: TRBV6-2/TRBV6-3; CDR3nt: TGTGCCAGCAGTGGGACCTCTAACACTGAAGCTTTCTTT; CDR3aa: CASSGTSNTEAFF
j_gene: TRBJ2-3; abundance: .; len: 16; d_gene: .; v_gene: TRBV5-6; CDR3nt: TGTGCCAGCAGCTTGGTTGTTACCACTGGCACAGATACGCAGTATTTT; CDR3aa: CASSLVVTTGTDTQYF
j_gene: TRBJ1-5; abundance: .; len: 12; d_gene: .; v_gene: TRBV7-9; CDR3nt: TGTGCCAGCAGCTTTACCAATCAGCCCCAGCATTTT; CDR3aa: CASSFTNQPQHF